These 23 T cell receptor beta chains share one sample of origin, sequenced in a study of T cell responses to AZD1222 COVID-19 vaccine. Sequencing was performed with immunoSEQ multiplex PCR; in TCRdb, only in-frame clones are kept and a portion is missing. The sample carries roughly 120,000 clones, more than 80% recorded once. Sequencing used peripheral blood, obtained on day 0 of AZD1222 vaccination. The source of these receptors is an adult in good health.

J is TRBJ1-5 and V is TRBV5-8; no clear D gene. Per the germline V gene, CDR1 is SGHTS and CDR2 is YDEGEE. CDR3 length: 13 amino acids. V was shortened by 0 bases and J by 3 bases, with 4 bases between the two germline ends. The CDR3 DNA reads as TGTGCCAGCAGCTTGGCCCTCAATCAGCCCCAGCATTTT. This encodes CASSLALNQPQHF.

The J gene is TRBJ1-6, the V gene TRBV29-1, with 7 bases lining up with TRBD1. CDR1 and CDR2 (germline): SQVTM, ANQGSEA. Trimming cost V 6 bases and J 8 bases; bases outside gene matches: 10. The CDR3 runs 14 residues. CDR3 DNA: TGCAGCGTCCAGACAGGGATCCTTGATTCACCCCTCCACTTT. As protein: CSVQTGILDSPLHF.

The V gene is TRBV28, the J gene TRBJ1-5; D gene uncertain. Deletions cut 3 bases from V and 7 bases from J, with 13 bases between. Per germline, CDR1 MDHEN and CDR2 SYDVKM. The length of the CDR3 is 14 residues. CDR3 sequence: CASSFDRGEQPQHF. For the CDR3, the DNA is TGTGCCAGCAGTTTTGATCGGGGAGAGCAGCCCCAGCATTTT.

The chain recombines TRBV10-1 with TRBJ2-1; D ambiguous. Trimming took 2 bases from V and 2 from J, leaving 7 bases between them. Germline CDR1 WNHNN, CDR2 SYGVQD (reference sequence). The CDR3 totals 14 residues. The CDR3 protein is CASSEGMAYNEQFF. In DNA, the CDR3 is TGCGCCAGCAGTGAGGGGATGGCCTACAATGAGCAGTTCTTC.

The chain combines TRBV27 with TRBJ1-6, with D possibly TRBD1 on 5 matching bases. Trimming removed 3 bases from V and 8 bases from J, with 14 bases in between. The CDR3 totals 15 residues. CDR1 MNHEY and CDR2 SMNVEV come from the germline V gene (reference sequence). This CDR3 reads CASSFQQGRDSPLHF. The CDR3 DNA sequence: TGTGCCAGCAGTTTTCAGCAGGGCCGCGATTCACCCCTCCACTTT.

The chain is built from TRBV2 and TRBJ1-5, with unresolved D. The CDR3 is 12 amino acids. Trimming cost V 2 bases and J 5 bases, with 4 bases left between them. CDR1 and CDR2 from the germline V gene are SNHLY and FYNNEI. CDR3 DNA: TGTGCCAGCAGTGAAATGTATCAGCCCCAGCATTTT. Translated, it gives CASSEMYQPQHF.

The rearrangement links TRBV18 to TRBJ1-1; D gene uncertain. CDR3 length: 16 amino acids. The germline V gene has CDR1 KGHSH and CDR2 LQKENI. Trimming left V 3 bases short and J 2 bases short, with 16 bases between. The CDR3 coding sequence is TGTGCCAGCTCACCGGGTGGTTCAGCGAGTAACACTGAAGCTTTCTTT. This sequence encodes CASSPGGSASNTEAFF.

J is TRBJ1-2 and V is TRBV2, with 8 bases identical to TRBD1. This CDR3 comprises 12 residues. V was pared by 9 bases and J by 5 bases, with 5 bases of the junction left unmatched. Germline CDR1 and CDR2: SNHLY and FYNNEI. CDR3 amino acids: CARGQGGYGYTF. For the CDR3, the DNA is TGTGCCAGAGGACAGGGAGGGTATGGCTACACCTTC. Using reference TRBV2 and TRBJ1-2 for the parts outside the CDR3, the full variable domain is EPEVTQTPSHQVTQMGQEVILRCVPISNHLYFYWYRQILGQKVEFLVSFYNNEISEKSEIFDDQFSVERPDGSNFTLKIRSTKLEDSAMYFCARGQGGYGYTFGSGTRLTVV.

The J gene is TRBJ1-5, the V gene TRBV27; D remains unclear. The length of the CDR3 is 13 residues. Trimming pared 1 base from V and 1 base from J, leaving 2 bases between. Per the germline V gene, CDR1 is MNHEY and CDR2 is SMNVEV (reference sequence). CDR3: CASSLWSNQPQHF. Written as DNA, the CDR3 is TGTGCCAGCAGTTTATGGAGCAATCAGCCCCAGCATTTT.

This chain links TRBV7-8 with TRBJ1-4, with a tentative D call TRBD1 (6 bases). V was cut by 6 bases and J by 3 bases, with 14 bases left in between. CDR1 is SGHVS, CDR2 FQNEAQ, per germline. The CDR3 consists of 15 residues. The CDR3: CASSPNRASNEKLFF. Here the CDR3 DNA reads TGTGCCAGCAGTCCTAACAGGGCTTCTAATGAAAAACTGTTTTTT.

Written as DNA, the CDR3 is TGTGCCAGCAGTTTGTTTGGGGGGGCTAACTATGGCTACACCTTC. It is translated as CASSLFGGANYGYTF. The J gene is TRBJ1-2, the V gene TRBV28, with D perhaps TRBD1 (5 bases). Germline V gives CDR1 MDHEN, CDR2 SYDVKM. The CDR3 contains 15 residues. V was shortened by 3 bases and J by 0 bases, with 11 bases between the two germline ends.

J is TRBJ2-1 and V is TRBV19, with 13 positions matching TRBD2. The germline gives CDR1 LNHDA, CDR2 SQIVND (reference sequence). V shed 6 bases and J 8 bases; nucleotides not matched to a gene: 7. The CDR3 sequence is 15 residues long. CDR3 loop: CASRQGLAGSDEQFF. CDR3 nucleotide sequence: TGTGCCAGTAGGCAGGGACTAGCGGGAAGCGATGAGCAGTTCTTC.

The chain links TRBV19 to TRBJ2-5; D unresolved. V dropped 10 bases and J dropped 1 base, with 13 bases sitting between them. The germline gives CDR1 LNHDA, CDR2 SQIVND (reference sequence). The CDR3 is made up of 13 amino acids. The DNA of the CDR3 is TGTGCCACTAAGACGTCCGGCCAAGAGACCCAGTACTTC. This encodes CATKTSGQETQYF.

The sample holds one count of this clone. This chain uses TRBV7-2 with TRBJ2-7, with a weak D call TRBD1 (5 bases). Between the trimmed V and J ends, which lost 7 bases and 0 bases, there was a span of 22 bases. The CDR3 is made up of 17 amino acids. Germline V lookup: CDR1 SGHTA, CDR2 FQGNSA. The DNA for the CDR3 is TGTGCCAGCAACGATTGGCCCGTTTGGGGCATCTCCTACGAGCAGTACTTC. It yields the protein CASNDWPVWGISYEQYF.

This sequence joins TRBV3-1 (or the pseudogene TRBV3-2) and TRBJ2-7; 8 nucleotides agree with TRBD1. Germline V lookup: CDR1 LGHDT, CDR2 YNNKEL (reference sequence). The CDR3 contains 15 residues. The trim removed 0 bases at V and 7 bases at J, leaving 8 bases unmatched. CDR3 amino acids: CASSQDQTGAREQYF. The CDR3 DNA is TGTGCCAGCAGCCAAGATCAGACAGGGGCTCGGGAGCAGTACTTC.

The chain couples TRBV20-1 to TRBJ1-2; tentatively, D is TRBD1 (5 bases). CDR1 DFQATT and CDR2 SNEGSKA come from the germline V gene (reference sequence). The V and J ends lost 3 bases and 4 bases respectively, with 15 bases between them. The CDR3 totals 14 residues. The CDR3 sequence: CSASKTWGGYGYTF. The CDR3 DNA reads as TGCAGTGCTAGTAAAACGTGGGGCGGCTATGGCTACACCTTC.

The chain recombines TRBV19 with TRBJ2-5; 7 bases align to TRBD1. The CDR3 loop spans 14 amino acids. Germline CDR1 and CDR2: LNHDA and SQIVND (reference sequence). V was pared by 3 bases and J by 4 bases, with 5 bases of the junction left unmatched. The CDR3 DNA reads TGTGCCAGTAGTATTACAGGGGACGGAGAGACCCAGTACTTC. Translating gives CASSITGDGETQYF. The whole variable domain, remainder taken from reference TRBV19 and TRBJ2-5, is DGGITQSPKYLFRKEGQNVTLSCEQNLNHDAMYWYRQDPGQGLRLIYYSQIVNDFQKGDIAEGYSVSREKKESFPLTVTSAQKNPTAFYLCASSITGDGETQYFGPGTRLLVL.

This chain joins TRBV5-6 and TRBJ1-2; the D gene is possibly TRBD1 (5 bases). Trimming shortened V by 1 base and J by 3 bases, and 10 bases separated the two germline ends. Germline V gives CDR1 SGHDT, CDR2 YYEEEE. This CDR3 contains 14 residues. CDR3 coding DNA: TGTGCCAGCAGCTTGTCCAGGGACCACTATGGCTACACCTTC. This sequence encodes CASSLSRDHYGYTF. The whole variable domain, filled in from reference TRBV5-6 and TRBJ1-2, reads DAGVTQSPTHLIKTRGQQVTLRCSPKSGHDTVSWYQQALGQGPQFIFQYYEEEERQRGNFPDRFSGHQFPNYSSELNVNALLLGDSALYLCASSLSRDHYGYTFGSGTRLTVV.

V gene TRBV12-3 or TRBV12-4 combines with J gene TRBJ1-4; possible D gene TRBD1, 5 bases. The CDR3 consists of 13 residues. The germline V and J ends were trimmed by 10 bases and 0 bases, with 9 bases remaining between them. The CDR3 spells CATRGATNEKLFF. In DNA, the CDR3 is TGTGCCACCCGGGGGGCAACTAATGAAAAACTGTTTTTT.

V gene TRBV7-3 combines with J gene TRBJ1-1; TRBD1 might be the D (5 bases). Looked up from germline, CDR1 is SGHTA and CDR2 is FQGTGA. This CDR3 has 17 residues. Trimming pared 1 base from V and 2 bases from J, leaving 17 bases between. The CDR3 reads CASSLKDEGTHNTEAFF. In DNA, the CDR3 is TGTGCCAGCAGCTTAAAAGATGAGGGGACTCACAACACTGAAGCTTTCTTT.

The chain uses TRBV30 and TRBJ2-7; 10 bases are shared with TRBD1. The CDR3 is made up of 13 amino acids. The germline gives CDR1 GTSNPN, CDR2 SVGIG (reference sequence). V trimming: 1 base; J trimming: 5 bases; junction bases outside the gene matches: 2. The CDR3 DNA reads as TGTGCCTGGAGTGGTGGGACAGGGGACGAGCAGTACTTC. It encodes CAWSGGTGDEQYF.

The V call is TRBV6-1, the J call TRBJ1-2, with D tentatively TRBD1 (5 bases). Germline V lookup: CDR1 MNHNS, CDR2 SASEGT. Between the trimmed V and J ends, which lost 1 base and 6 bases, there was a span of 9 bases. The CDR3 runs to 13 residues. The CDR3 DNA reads TGTGCCAGCAGTGAAGGGACACCTCATGGCTACACCTTC. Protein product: CASSEGTPHGYTF.

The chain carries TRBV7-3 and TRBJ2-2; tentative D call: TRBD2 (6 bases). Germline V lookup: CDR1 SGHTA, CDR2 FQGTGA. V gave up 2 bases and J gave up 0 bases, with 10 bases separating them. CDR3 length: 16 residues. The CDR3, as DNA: TGTGCCAGCAGCTTAGGAGGGTCTACGAACACCGGGGAGCTGTTTTTT. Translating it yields CASSLGGSTNTGELFF.